A selection of T cell receptor beta chains follows, all from one sample in a study of T cells after yellow fever vaccination. MiXCR was run by TCRdb on the 5' RACE reads, yielding one entry per CDR3 protein. The sample lists around 600,000 distinct CDR3 sequences; 12% were seen once. This specimen was PBMCs, taken on the day of the yellow fever booster vaccination. All receptors come from a man aged 25-45 years who received the YFV17D yellow fever vaccine. CDR3s include the opening cysteine and the closing phenylalanine or tryptophan. Fields, in order: clone size, D gene, J gene, V gene, CDR3 DNA, CDR3 protein. A D gene is named only where the DNA matches it firmly. Part of the rows lack a size; the others show once, few, many or a class for expanded clones.

clone_size: few; d_call: -; j_call: TRBJ1-1; v_call: TRBV20-1; cdr3_nt: TGCAGTGCTAGAGGGGGTAGACCCGAAGCTTTCTTT; cdr3_aa: CSARGGRPEAFF
clone_size: few; d_call: TRBD1; j_call: TRBJ2-7; v_call: TRBV18; cdr3_nt: TGTGCCAGCTCACCATTTATGGACAGGGTCTACGAGCAGTACTTC; cdr3_aa: CASSPFMDRVYEQYF
clone_size: few; d_call: TRBD2; j_call: TRBJ2-7; v_call: TRBV27; cdr3_nt: TGTGCCAGCAGTTTGACTAGCGGAGTTCACTCCTACGAGCAGTACTTC; cdr3_aa: CASSLTSGVHSYEQYF
clone_size: few; d_call: -; j_call: TRBJ2-5; v_call: TRBV19; cdr3_nt: TGTGCCAGTAGTATAGATAGGGTCGGCCAAGAGACCCAGTACTTC; cdr3_aa: CASSIDRVGQETQYF
clone_size: -; d_call: -; j_call: TRBJ2-5; v_call: TRBV7-9; cdr3_nt: TGTGCCAGCAGCTTGCCAACAGGGAGCCAAGAGACCCAGTACTTC; cdr3_aa: CASSLPTGSQETQYF
clone_size: few; d_call: -; j_call: TRBJ1-2; v_call: TRBV9; cdr3_nt: TGTGCCAGCAGCCCAAGGACCGATAATGGCTACACCTTC; cdr3_aa: CASSPRTDNGYTF
clone_size: -; d_call: TRBD2; j_call: TRBJ2-5; v_call: TRBV11-2; cdr3_nt: TGTGCCAGCAGCTTAGAGACTAGCGGGAGGGCCCAAGAGACCCAGTACTTC; cdr3_aa: CASSLETSGRAQETQYF
clone_size: many; d_call: TRBD2; j_call: TRBJ2-2; v_call: TRBV29-1; cdr3_nt: TGCAGCGTTGGCGGGTCGGGGACTAGCGGGCCCTCCAGGGAGCTGTTTTTT; cdr3_aa: CSVGGSGTSGPSRELFF
clone_size: few; d_call: TRBD2; j_call: TRBJ2-7; v_call: TRBV7-2; cdr3_nt: TGTGCCAGCAGCTTAGCGCGAGGGGCTAGCGGTTCCTACGAGCAGTACTTC; cdr3_aa: CASSLARGASGSYEQYF
clone_size: few; d_call: -; j_call: TRBJ1-1; v_call: TRBV29-1; cdr3_nt: TGCAGCGTTGTAGGGCTAGGGGACACTGAAGCTTTCTTT; cdr3_aa: CSVVGLGDTEAFF
clone_size: -; d_call: TRBD1; j_call: TRBJ1-6; v_call: TRBV7-2; cdr3_nt: TGTGCCAGCAGCCACGGGACAGGAGCTAATTCACCCCTCCACTTT; cdr3_aa: CASSHGTGANSPLHF
clone_size: -; d_call: -; j_call: TRBJ2-7; v_call: TRBV6-2/TRBV6-3; cdr3_nt: TGTGCCAGCAGTTATTCAGGGCTCTACGAGCAGTACTTC; cdr3_aa: CASSYSGLYEQYF
clone_size: few; d_call: TRBD1; j_call: TRBJ1-1; v_call: TRBV27; cdr3_nt: TGTGCCAGCAGTTCGCGGACAGGGGGGAACACTGAAGCTTTCTTT; cdr3_aa: CASSSRTGGNTEAFF
clone_size: few; d_call: -; j_call: TRBJ2-3; v_call: TRBV24-1; cdr3_nt: TGTGCCACCAGTAGGACTCCGGGGGAGCAGTATTTT; cdr3_aa: CATSRTPGEQYF
clone_size: -; d_call: -; j_call: TRBJ2-1; v_call: TRBV4-3; cdr3_nt: TGCGCCAGCAGCCAAGTGTTGACTAATGAGCAGTTCTTC; cdr3_aa: CASSQVLTNEQFF
clone_size: -; d_call: TRBD1; j_call: TRBJ2-4; v_call: TRBV6-1; cdr3_nt: TGTGCCAGCAGCTCGGACAGGGGCAACATTCAGTACTTC; cdr3_aa: CASSSDRGNIQYF
clone_size: -; d_call: -; j_call: TRBJ2-7; v_call: TRBV7-2; cdr3_nt: TGTGCCAGCAGCGGGGACCAGGCGGGCTACGAGCAGTACTTC; cdr3_aa: CASSGDQAGYEQYF
clone_size: -; d_call: TRBD1; j_call: TRBJ2-7; v_call: TRBV5-1; cdr3_nt: TGCGCCAGCAGCTGGACCGGGACAGGGTACGAGCAGTACTTC; cdr3_aa: CASSWTGTGYEQYF
clone_size: few; d_call: -; j_call: TRBJ2-2; v_call: TRBV5-1; cdr3_nt: TGCGCCAGCAGCTTTTCAATTTTAAGGGGCAGGGGAGGATCGGAGACCGGGGAGCTGTTTTTT; cdr3_aa: CASSFSILRGRGGSETGELFF
clone_size: few; d_call: TRBD2; j_call: TRBJ2-3; v_call: TRBV6-1; cdr3_nt: TGTGCCAGCAAGAATAGCGGGAGGGGGACAGATACGCAGTATTTT; cdr3_aa: CASKNSGRGTDTQYF
clone_size: -; d_call: TRBD2; j_call: TRBJ2-7; v_call: TRBV5-1; cdr3_nt: TGCGCCAGCCAGCCCTTTGGGACTAGCGGGAGTAGGGACGAGCAGTACTTC; cdr3_aa: CASQPFGTSGSRDEQYF
clone_size: -; d_call: -; j_call: TRBJ2-1; v_call: TRBV7-9; cdr3_nt: TGTGCCAGCAGCTCTACAACCGTACTAGCTCCGGCCACTGAGCAGTTCTTC; cdr3_aa: CASSSTTVLAPATEQFF
clone_size: -; d_call: -; j_call: TRBJ2-1; v_call: TRBV20-1; cdr3_nt: TGCAGTGCTAGAGACGAGCGGATCTACAATGAGCAGTTCTTC; cdr3_aa: CSARDERIYNEQFF
clone_size: -; d_call: TRBD2; j_call: TRBJ2-2; v_call: TRBV20-1; cdr3_nt: TGCAGTGCTAGAGACAGTGCTTTGGCGGGAGGGCCGGGGGAGCTGTTTTTT; cdr3_aa: CSARDSALAGGPGELFF
clone_size: -; d_call: -; j_call: TRBJ2-2; v_call: TRBV10-3; cdr3_nt: TGTGCCATCAGTCCTCCGGAAACCGGGGAGCTGTTTTTT; cdr3_aa: CAISPPETGELFF
clone_size: many; d_call: -; j_call: TRBJ2-3; v_call: TRBV29-1; cdr3_nt: TGCAGCGCTATACCTCAAAGGGGAGCCCCAGATACGCAGTATTTT; cdr3_aa: CSAIPQRGAPDTQYF
clone_size: -; d_call: -; j_call: TRBJ1-1; v_call: TRBV29-1; cdr3_nt: TGCAGCGTTTCTCTGTGGGGGGCGGCTGAAGCTTTCTTT; cdr3_aa: CSVSLWGAAEAFF
clone_size: -; d_call: TRBD2; j_call: TRBJ2-1; v_call: TRBV3-1; cdr3_nt: TGTGCCAGCAGCCAAGCAGCGGGAGGGCTGAATGAGCAGTTCTTC; cdr3_aa: CASSQAAGGLNEQFF
clone_size: few; d_call: TRBD2; j_call: TRBJ2-5; v_call: TRBV20-1; cdr3_nt: TGCAGTGCCGACTCGGGACTAGGGGAGACCCAGTACTTC; cdr3_aa: CSADSGLGETQYF
clone_size: few; d_call: -; j_call: TRBJ2-1; v_call: TRBV20-1; cdr3_nt: TGCAGTGCTCTTACTCAGGGGGGGAAAAAGAATGAGCAGTTCTTC; cdr3_aa: CSALTQGGKKNEQFF
clone_size: -; d_call: TRBD2; j_call: TRBJ2-1; v_call: TRBV5-1; cdr3_nt: TGCGCCAGCAGCTTGGATTGGGGGAGGGGCAATGAGCAGTTCTTC; cdr3_aa: CASSLDWGRGNEQFF
clone_size: -; d_call: TRBD2; j_call: TRBJ2-7; v_call: TRBV27; cdr3_nt: TGTGCCAGCAGTTTATTGGCCCGTACTAGCGGGAGAGTCTACGAGCAGTACTTC; cdr3_aa: CASSLLARTSGRVYEQYF
clone_size: -; d_call: -; j_call: TRBJ2-3; v_call: TRBV10-2; cdr3_nt: TGCGCCAGCAGGGGATATTTGGGAGGCCTCCCGGGCACAGATACGCAGTATTTT; cdr3_aa: CASRGYLGGLPGTDTQYF
clone_size: -; d_call: TRBD2; j_call: TRBJ2-1; v_call: TRBV12-3/TRBV12-4; cdr3_nt: TGTGCCAGCAGTTTAGGTAGCGGGAGGGACGAGCAGTTCTTC; cdr3_aa: CASSLGSGRDEQFF
clone_size: -; d_call: TRBD1; j_call: TRBJ2-7; v_call: TRBV28; cdr3_nt: TGTGCCAGCACCGACAGGGGGACTCCTCGCGAGCAGTACTTC; cdr3_aa: CASTDRGTPREQYF
clone_size: -; d_call: -; j_call: TRBJ1-1; v_call: TRBV30; cdr3_nt: TGTGCCTGGAGTGTATTACGTGAAGCTTTCTTT; cdr3_aa: CAWSVLREAFF
clone_size: few; d_call: TRBD2; j_call: TRBJ2-1; v_call: TRBV5-1; cdr3_nt: TGCGCCAGCAGCATACTAGCGGGAGGCCCTACCGTATACAATGAGCAGTTCTTC; cdr3_aa: CASSILAGGPTVYNEQFF
clone_size: -; d_call: -; j_call: TRBJ2-5; v_call: TRBV7-8; cdr3_nt: TGTGCCAGCAGCTCGAACAGGGTCGCGGGGGAGACCCAGTACTTC; cdr3_aa: CASSSNRVAGETQYF
clone_size: few; d_call: -; j_call: TRBJ1-2; v_call: TRBV5-1; cdr3_nt: TGCGCCAGCAGCTTGGCCGGGGGGATTGGCTATGGCTACACCTTC; cdr3_aa: CASSLAGGIGYGYTF
clone_size: -; d_call: -; j_call: TRBJ2-3; v_call: TRBV5-1; cdr3_nt: TGCGCCAGCAGCTTGAGGGGCCAGAGCACAGATACGCAGTATTTT; cdr3_aa: CASSLRGQSTDTQYF
clone_size: few; d_call: -; j_call: TRBJ1-6; v_call: TRBV5-1; cdr3_nt: TGCGCCAGCAGCAGCAGTGATAATTCACCCCTCCACTTT; cdr3_aa: CASSSSDNSPLHF
clone_size: few; d_call: TRBD2; j_call: TRBJ2-1; v_call: TRBV29-1; cdr3_nt: TGCAGCGATGGACTAGCGGGGCGAGACAATGAGCAGTTCTTC; cdr3_aa: CSDGLAGRDNEQFF
clone_size: many; d_call: TRBD2; j_call: TRBJ2-1; v_call: TRBV2; cdr3_nt: TGTGCCAGCAATCTAGCGGGAGGGCCTATTGATGAGCAGTTCTTC; cdr3_aa: CASNLAGGPIDEQFF
clone_size: few; d_call: -; j_call: TRBJ2-5; v_call: TRBV5-1; cdr3_nt: TGCGCCAGCGGCAGGGGTGGTGAGACCCAGTACTTC; cdr3_aa: CASGRGGETQYF
clone_size: few; d_call: TRBD1; j_call: TRBJ2-1; v_call: TRBV15; cdr3_nt: TGTGCCACCAGCAGAAGACGACAGGGGACTAATGAGCAGTTCTTC; cdr3_aa: CATSRRRQGTNEQFF
clone_size: many; d_call: -; j_call: TRBJ1-3; v_call: TRBV18; cdr3_nt: TGTGCCAGCTCACCAGAGCTTGGAAACACCATATATTTT; cdr3_aa: CASSPELGNTIYF
clone_size: few; d_call: TRBD2; j_call: TRBJ2-1; v_call: TRBV7-9; cdr3_nt: TGTGCCAGCAGCTTAGTCGGCGGGAGTTACCACAATGAGCAGTTCTTC; cdr3_aa: CASSLVGGSYHNEQFF
clone_size: -; d_call: -; j_call: TRBJ2-2; v_call: TRBV5-1; cdr3_nt: TGCGCCAGCAGCTTGGAACAGAACACCGGGGAGCTGTTTTTT; cdr3_aa: CASSLEQNTGELFF
clone_size: -; d_call: -; j_call: TRBJ2-1; v_call: TRBV5-4; cdr3_nt: TGTGCCAGCAGCTTGTTCGGGCGGGATCTTTACAATGAGCAGTTCTTC; cdr3_aa: CASSLFGRDLYNEQFF
clone_size: few; d_call: -; j_call: TRBJ2-3; v_call: TRBV4-3; cdr3_nt: TGCGCCAGCAGCCAAGATATGGGGGAGTGGACAGATACGCAGTATTTT; cdr3_aa: CASSQDMGEWTDTQYF
clone_size: -; d_call: TRBD1; j_call: TRBJ1-1; v_call: TRBV12-3/TRBV12-4; cdr3_nt: TGTGCCAGCAGTTTTAAAACAGGGGAGAAAGCTTTCTTT; cdr3_aa: CASSFKTGEKAFF
clone_size: few; d_call: -; j_call: TRBJ1-1; v_call: TRBV1; cdr3_nt: TGCACCAGCAGCCCAAGCCCTCCCGGTCCGGGACAGGGTCCATCGGCTTTCTTT; cdr3_aa: CTSSPSPPGPGQGPSAFF
clone_size: -; d_call: -; j_call: TRBJ2-7; v_call: TRBV4-1; cdr3_nt: TGCGCCAGCAGCCAAGGAAGGGGTACAGCCTTGGAGCAGTACTTC; cdr3_aa: CASSQGRGTALEQYF
clone_size: -; d_call: TRBD2; j_call: TRBJ2-3; v_call: TRBV20-1; cdr3_nt: TGCAGTGCTACCAGGACTAGCGGGTCTAGCACAGATACGCAGTATTTT; cdr3_aa: CSATRTSGSSTDTQYF
clone_size: few; d_call: TRBD2; j_call: TRBJ2-3; v_call: TRBV7-3; cdr3_nt: TGTGCCAGCAGCGGGACTAGCGGGAGAGGTGATACGCAGTATTTT; cdr3_aa: CASSGTSGRGDTQYF